The 12 T cell receptor beta chains listed next were all sequenced from one sample in a study of T cell repertoires in cytomegalovirus infection. The antigens these receptors bind are not known. Each CDR3 protein is one row after TCRdb ran MiXCR on the reads. Of some 940,000 distinct CDR3 sequences in the sample, around 31% were seen once. Material: cultured CD8+ T cells from PBMCs, obtained from culture after CMV antigen stimulation. The receptor source for this set is a human donor in good health (CMV status not recorded). Some clones in this sample may be carry-over from other donors' samples.

This clonotype was found a few times. The V gene is TRBV29-1, the J gene TRBJ1-3; D gene unclear. Germline CDR1 SQVTM, CDR2 ANQGSEA. The CDR3 extends over 11 amino acids. Trimming left V 5 bases short and J 1 base short, with 3 bases between. Here the CDR3 reads CSVQSGNTIYF. The CDR3 DNA reads TGCAGCGTTCAATCTGGAAACACCATATATTTT.

V is TRBV6-5 and J is TRBJ2-7; tentative D call: TRBD1 (5 bases). This CDR3 has 13 residues. Trimming removed 0 bases at V and 5 bases at J, with 8 bases between. Germline CDR1 and CDR2: MNHEY and SVGAGI. The CDR3 region is CASSYSQANEQYF. The CDR3 DNA reads TGTGCCAGCAGTTACTCACAGGCGAACGAGCAGTACTTC.

This rearrangement joins TRBV2 to TRBJ1-6, with TRBD1 matching over 9 bases. Germline V gene lookup returns CDR1 SNHLY and CDR2 FYNNEI. J lost 1 base, V lost 5 bases, and 3 bases had no gene match. The CDR3 consists of 16 residues. Written as DNA, the CDR3 is TGTGCCAGCAGTCGACAGGGGGTTTCCTATAATTCACCCCTCCACTTT. This codes for CASSRQGVSYNSPLHF. Full variable domain (outside the CDR3, taken from reference TRBV2 and TRBJ1-6): EPEVTQTPSHQVTQMGQEVILRCVPISNHLYFYWYRQILGQKVEFLVSFYNNEISEKSEIFDDQFSVERPDGSNFTLKIRSTKLEDSAMYFCASSRQGVSYNSPLHFGNGTRLTVT.

This clonotype was seen more than once but under ten times. V gene TRBV12-3 or TRBV12-4 combines with J gene TRBJ2-4; possible D gene TRBD2, 6 bases. CDR3 length: 14 amino acids. The V gene lost 5 bases and the J gene lost 4 bases, with 12 bases spanning the gap. The CDR3 loop reads CASSPEGIKNIQYF. CDR3 in DNA: TGTGCCAGCAGTCCGGAGGGGATAAAAAACATTCAGTACTTC.

As to this clonotype: This may be a read error, as it is one base from a much larger clone. The V gene is TRBV7-2, the J gene TRBJ1-4; TRBD1 aligns across 7 bases. This CDR3 contains 15 residues. The germline V gene encodes CDR1 SGHTA and CDR2 FQGNSA. CDR3 DNA sequence: TGTGCCAACAGCCCCACGGGACAGCCCGGGGAAAAACTGTTTTTT. Amino acids: CANSPTGQPGEKLFF.

The chain combines TRBV5-1 with TRBJ2-2, with D possibly being TRBD1 or TRBD2 (5 bases each). Germline-derived CDR1 and CDR2 are SGHRS and YFSETQ. V was clipped by 5 bases and J by 8 bases, with 16 bases between them. CDR3 length equals 14 residues. The CDR3 sequence: CASSSTIGAGELFF. The CDR3 coding sequence is TGCGCCAGCAGTTCTACAATCGGGGCAGGGGAGCTGTTTTTT.

In its sample, this clonotype was seen many times. The chain carries TRBV7-9 and TRBJ2-3, with 14 bases fitting TRBD2. The length of the CDR3 is 15 residues. V lost 6 bases, J lost 6 bases, and 5 bases stayed unmatched. CDR1 is SEHNR, CDR2 FQNEAQ, per germline (reference sequence). In DNA, the CDR3 is TGTGCCAGCAGTTGGACTAGCGGGGGGCCCGATACGCAGTATTTT. Its translation is CASSWTSGGPDTQYF.

V gene TRBV25-1 combines with J gene TRBJ1-1; D is perhaps TRBD1 (6 bases). There are 15 residues in the CDR3. Germline assignment: CDR1 MGHDK and CDR2 SYGVNS. Trimming cost V 7 bases and J 4 bases, with 19 bases left between them. The CDR3 DNA follows: TGTGCCAGCATCGGGGGGGGGCGTAGGGGCACTGAAGCTTTCTTT. This codes for CASIGGGRRGTEAFF. Full variable domain (missing parts from reference TRBV25-1 and TRBJ1-1): EADIYQTPRYLVIGTGKKITLECSQTMGHDKMYWYQQDPGMELHLIHYSYGVNSTEKGDLSSESTVSRIRTEHFPLTLESARPSHTSQYLCASIGGGRRGTEAFFGQGTRLTVV.

The rearrangement joins TRBV4-1 to TRBJ1-2; 10 nucleotides match TRBD1. The CDR3 totals 16 residues. The trim removed 1 base at V and 0 bases at J, leaving 2 bases unmatched. Germline V CDR1 and CDR2: MGHRA, YSYEKL. CDR3: CASSQGTGGTNYGYTF. In nucleotides, the CDR3 is TGCGCCAGCAGCCAAGGGACAGGGGGTACTAACTATGGCTACACCTTC.

This clonotype was seen a few times. V gene TRBV6-5 combines with J gene TRBJ2-5; TRBD2 aligns across 12 bases. Germline V CDR1 and CDR2: MNHEY, SVGAGI. With 2 bases clipped from V and 4 bases from J, the junction kept 5 bases outside the gene matches. This CDR3 has 16 residues. The CDR3 DNA reads TGTGCCAGCAGTTACCCCCAGACTAGCGGGGGAGAGACCCAGTACTTC. As protein: CASSYPQTSGGETQYF.

V gene TRBV20-1 combines with J gene TRBJ1-6; D is perhaps TRBD1 (5 bases). Trimming stripped 5 bases from V and 0 bases from J, with 8 bases between. The CDR3 length is 14 residues. The germline V gene has CDR1 DFQATT and CDR2 SNEGSKA (reference sequence). The CDR3 region is CSAGHSSYNSPLHF. For the CDR3, the DNA is TGCAGTGCTGGACACAGCTCCTATAATTCACCCCTCCACTTT.

This clonotype showed up just once. The chain joins TRBV6-1 to TRBJ1-1, with D maybe TRBD1 (5 bases). Trimming left V 5 bases short and J 0 bases short, with 13 bases between. The CDR3 consists of 15 residues. The germline CDR1 and CDR2 sequences are MNHNS and SASEGT. This CDR3 is CASSPAGSLNTEAFF. DNA for the CDR3: TGTGCCAGCAGTCCGGCAGGGAGCTTGAACACTGAAGCTTTCTTT.